This entry is about one T cell receptor (beta chain). Trimming cost V 4 bases and J 5 bases; bases outside gene matches: 10. Germline V gene lookup returns CDR1 SGDLS and CDR2 YYNGEE. This CDR3 contains 16 residues. As processed by the authors: Cell counts per sample came from amplifying reference gene primers. Sequencing used immunoSEQ multiplex PCR; TCRdb keeps in-frame clones, though not all of them. From that table come the V and J calls and clone size; the DNA was used to work out D and trimming. The sample yields about 180,000 clones, around 80% seen once. The entry originates in a study of blood T cell repertoires in COVID-19. On the study more broadly: Donors in the United States, Italy and Spain gave samples during acute or convalescent COVID-19.

The source is a woman older than 75 with COVID-19, enrolled during active disease. Sequenced: peripheral blood. The chain carries TRBV9 and TRBJ2-5, with 11 bases aligning to TRBD1. In DNA form, the CDR3 reads TGTGCCAGCAGCCCAGGGACAGGGGGAGAAGTGGAGACCCAGTACTTC. It is translated as CASSPGTGGEVETQYF.